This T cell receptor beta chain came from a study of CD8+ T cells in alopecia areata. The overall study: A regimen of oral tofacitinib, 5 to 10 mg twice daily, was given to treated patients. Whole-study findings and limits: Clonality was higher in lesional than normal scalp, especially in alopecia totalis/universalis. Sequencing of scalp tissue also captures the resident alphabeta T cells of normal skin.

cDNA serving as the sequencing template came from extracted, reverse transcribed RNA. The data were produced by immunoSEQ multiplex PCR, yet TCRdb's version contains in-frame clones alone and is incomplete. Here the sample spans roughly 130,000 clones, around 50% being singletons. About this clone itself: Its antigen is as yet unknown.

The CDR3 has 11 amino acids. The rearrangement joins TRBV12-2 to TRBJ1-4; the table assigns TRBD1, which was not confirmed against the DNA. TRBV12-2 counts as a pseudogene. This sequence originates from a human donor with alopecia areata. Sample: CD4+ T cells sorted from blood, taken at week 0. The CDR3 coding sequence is TGTGCACCTCCCCTCCCCGGGACAGGGTTTTTT. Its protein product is CAPPLPGTGFF.